This is a list of T cell receptor beta chains from one sample in a study of blood T cells in healthy people across ages. TCRdb recomputed calls from the 5' RACE reads with MiXCR, one row per CDR3 protein. The sample has fewer than 2,000,000 distinct CDR3 sequences, roughly 30% seen once. Sample: blood. Receptors were obtained from a woman between 25 and 40 years old in good health. Each CDR3 is given with its conserved first and last residue. A D gene is named only where the DNA matches it firmly. For some rows the clone size is stated as once, few or many, or as a class when expanded; others skip it.

CDR3aa: CASKGLPITSYEQYF
CDR3nt: TGCGCCAGCAAGGGACTACCCATAACCTCCTACGAGCAGTACTTC
abundance: many
v_gene: TRBV10-1
j_gene: TRBJ2-7
d_gene: TRBD2

CDR3aa: CASSEQLEQFF
CDR3nt: TGTGCCAGCAGTGAACAGTTAGAGCAGTTCTTC
abundance: .
v_gene: TRBV6-1
j_gene: TRBJ2-1
d_gene: .

CDR3aa: CASSPPQAGGRETQYF
CDR3nt: TGTGCCAGCAGCCCCCCCCAGGCGGGGGGCCGGGAGACCCAGTACTTC
abundance: .
v_gene: TRBV7-2
j_gene: TRBJ2-5
d_gene: TRBD2

CDR3aa: CASSLAAGALYNEQFF
CDR3nt: TGTGCCAGCAGTTTAGCAGCGGGAGCCCTCTACAATGAGCAGTTCTTC
abundance: .
v_gene: TRBV12-3/TRBV12-4
j_gene: TRBJ2-1
d_gene: TRBD2

CDR3aa: CSARMMPNEKLFF
CDR3nt: TGCAGTGCTAGAATGATGCCCAATGAAAAACTGTTTTTT
abundance: .
v_gene: TRBV20-1
j_gene: TRBJ1-4
d_gene: .

CDR3aa: CASSQGWGGETEAFF
CDR3nt: TGCGCCAGCAGCCAAGGGTGGGGGGGCGAGACTGAAGCTTTCTTT
abundance: few
v_gene: TRBV4-1
j_gene: TRBJ1-1
d_gene: .

CDR3aa: CSPSGGYEQYF
CDR3nt: TGCAGTCCTAGTGGAGGGTACGAGCAGTACTTC
abundance: few
v_gene: TRBV20-1
j_gene: TRBJ2-7
d_gene: .

CDR3aa: CAWSTQVGYGYTF
CDR3nt: TGTGCCTGGAGTACCCAGGTCGGGTATGGCTACACCTTC
abundance: few
v_gene: TRBV30
j_gene: TRBJ1-2
d_gene: .

CDR3aa: CASTAGAESYNEQFF
CDR3nt: TGTGCCAGCACTGCGGGAGCAGAATCCTACAATGAGCAGTTCTTC
abundance: .
v_gene: TRBV28
j_gene: TRBJ2-1
d_gene: TRBD2

CDR3aa: CSARVQGKDYEQYF
CDR3nt: TGCAGTGCTAGAGTACAGGGAAAAGACTACGAGCAGTACTTC
abundance: many
v_gene: TRBV20-1
j_gene: TRBJ2-7
d_gene: .

CDR3aa: CASRPQPQETQYF
CDR3nt: TGCGCCAGCAGACCGCAACCTCAAGAGACCCAGTACTTC
abundance: few
v_gene: TRBV5-1
j_gene: TRBJ2-5
d_gene: .

CDR3aa: CSAAGVGLLQETQYF
CDR3nt: TGCAGTGCGGCAGGGGTAGGACTACTCCAAGAGACCCAGTACTTC
abundance: .
v_gene: TRBV20-1
j_gene: TRBJ2-5
d_gene: .

CDR3aa: CASSSALLAGVEDTQYF
CDR3nt: TGTGCCAGCAGCTCCGCCCTACTAGCGGGGGTCGAAGATACGCAGTATTTT
abundance: many
v_gene: TRBV7-9
j_gene: TRBJ2-3
d_gene: TRBD2

CDR3aa: CASSEREGGYEQYF
CDR3nt: TGTGCCAGCAGTGAGCGGGAGGGAGGTTACGAGCAGTACTTC
abundance: .
v_gene: TRBV2
j_gene: TRBJ2-7
d_gene: TRBD2

CDR3aa: CASSQPPGSEQFF
CDR3nt: TGTGCCAGCAGCCAGCCACCTGGTAGTGAGCAGTTCTTC
abundance: .
v_gene: TRBV3-1
j_gene: TRBJ2-1
d_gene: .

CDR3aa: CASSDDTGGGQYF
CDR3nt: TGTGCCAGCAGTGATGACACAGGGGGCGGCCAGTACTTC
abundance: few
v_gene: TRBV28
j_gene: TRBJ2-5
d_gene: TRBD1

CDR3aa: CASSQDLKTYEQYF
CDR3nt: TGTGCCAGCAGCCAAGACCTGAAAACCTACGAGCAGTACTTC
abundance: many
v_gene: TRBV4-2
j_gene: TRBJ2-7
d_gene: .

CDR3aa: CASSQSRWEQFF
CDR3nt: TGTGCCAGCAGCCAAAGTCGTTGGGAGCAGTTCTTC
abundance: few
v_gene: TRBV3-1
j_gene: TRBJ2-1
d_gene: .

CDR3aa: CASSAGQTFQETQYF
CDR3nt: TGTGCCAGCAGCGCCGGACAGACGTTCCAAGAGACCCAGTACTTC
abundance: few
v_gene: TRBV7-9
j_gene: TRBJ2-5
d_gene: .

CDR3aa: CASSRRGENIQYF
CDR3nt: TGTGCCAGCAGTCGAAGAGGGGAAAACATTCAGTACTTC
abundance: .
v_gene: TRBV2
j_gene: TRBJ2-4
d_gene: .

CDR3aa: CSVQLGLHPYNEQFF
CDR3nt: TGCAGTGTACAACTGGGACTCCACCCCTACAATGAGCAGTTCTTC
abundance: .
v_gene: TRBV20-1
j_gene: TRBJ2-1
d_gene: .

CDR3aa: CSATPGRGDYGYTF
CDR3nt: TGCAGTGCTACGCCGGGCAGGGGAGACTATGGCTACACCTTC
abundance: .
v_gene: TRBV20-1
j_gene: TRBJ1-2
d_gene: .

CDR3aa: CATSNHRVSGDTQYF
CDR3nt: TGTGCCACCAGCAATCACAGGGTTTCGGGAGATACGCAGTATTTT
abundance: .
v_gene: TRBV15
j_gene: TRBJ2-3
d_gene: .

CDR3aa: CASIRLARGTDTQYF
CDR3nt: TGTGCCAGCATCAGACTAGCCCGGGGAACGGATACGCAGTATTTT
abundance: few
v_gene: TRBV6-2/TRBV6-3
j_gene: TRBJ2-3
d_gene: TRBD2

CDR3aa: CASSLAGQPNEKLFF
CDR3nt: TGTGCCAGCAGCTTAGCGGGACAGCCTAATGAAAAACTGTTTTTT
abundance: .
v_gene: TRBV7-2
j_gene: TRBJ1-4
d_gene: TRBD1

CDR3aa: CASSYSGGSPYEQYF
CDR3nt: TGTGCCAGCAGTTACTCCGGCGGGAGTCCGTACGAGCAGTACTTC
abundance: few
v_gene: TRBV6-6
j_gene: TRBJ2-7
d_gene: TRBD2

CDR3aa: CATRGTGSYTGELFF
CDR3nt: TGTGCCACCAGAGGGACAGGGTCGTACACCGGGGAGCTGTTTTTT
abundance: .
v_gene: TRBV11-1
j_gene: TRBJ2-2
d_gene: TRBD1

CDR3aa: CSAGQGSDTQYF
CDR3nt: TGCAGCGCTGGACAGGGTTCAGATACGCAGTATTTT
abundance: many
v_gene: TRBV29-1
j_gene: TRBJ2-3
d_gene: TRBD1

CDR3aa: CSAEQGNQPQHF
CDR3nt: TGCAGTGCGGAACAGGGAAATCAGCCCCAGCATTTT
abundance: .
v_gene: TRBV20-1
j_gene: TRBJ1-5
d_gene: .

CDR3aa: CASSQGASGSSYEQYF
CDR3nt: TGCGCCAGCAGCCAAGGGGCTAGCGGGAGCTCCTACGAGCAGTACTTC
abundance: many
v_gene: TRBV4-1
j_gene: TRBJ2-7
d_gene: TRBD2

CDR3aa: CASGELGQARDEKLFF
CDR3nt: TGTGCCAGCGGTGAATTGGGACAGGCGCGGGATGAAAAACTGTTTTTT
abundance: .
v_gene: TRBV6-1
j_gene: TRBJ1-4
d_gene: TRBD1

CDR3aa: CASRTVQGALYEQYF
CDR3nt: TGTGCCAGCAGGACGGTACAGGGGGCGCTTTACGAGCAGTACTTC
abundance: many
v_gene: TRBV6-1
j_gene: TRBJ2-7
d_gene: TRBD1

CDR3aa: CASSPAVADSYNEQFF
CDR3nt: TGTGCCAGCAGCCCGGCGGTGGCGGACTCCTACAATGAGCAGTTCTTC
abundance: .
v_gene: TRBV7-9
j_gene: TRBJ2-1
d_gene: .

CDR3aa: CASSSGGAGGYGYTF
CDR3nt: TGTGCCAGCAGCTCGGGGGGCGCTGGGGGCTATGGCTACACCTTC
abundance: once
v_gene: TRBV7-2
j_gene: TRBJ1-2
d_gene: .

CDR3aa: CASSLPSGTVSYNEQFF
CDR3nt: TGTGCCAGCAGTTTACCCTCCGGGACAGTCTCCTACAATGAGCAGTTCTTC
abundance: .
v_gene: TRBV12-3/TRBV12-4
j_gene: TRBJ2-1
d_gene: TRBD1

CDR3aa: CSAREFQTGEYEQYF
CDR3nt: TGCAGTGCTAGGGAGTTTCAGACGGGGGAATACGAGCAGTACTTC
abundance: few
v_gene: TRBV20-1
j_gene: TRBJ2-7
d_gene: .

CDR3aa: CASSYGGGDGYTF
CDR3nt: TGTGCCAGCAGCTACGGAGGGGGCGATGGCTACACCTTC
abundance: once
v_gene: TRBV11-1
j_gene: TRBJ1-2
d_gene: TRBD1

CDR3aa: CASSPGVVFTNNEQFF
CDR3nt: TGTGCCAGCAGCCCAGGGGTGGTATTCACCAACAATGAGCAGTTCTTC
abundance: .
v_gene: TRBV7-2
j_gene: TRBJ2-1
d_gene: .

CDR3aa: CASSPDRGTEAFF
CDR3nt: TGCGCCAGCAGCCCGGACAGGGGTACTGAAGCTTTCTTT
abundance: few
v_gene: TRBV5-1
j_gene: TRBJ1-1
d_gene: TRBD1

CDR3aa: CASSERSSIETQYF
CDR3nt: TGTGCCAGCAGTGAAAGGTCTAGCATAGAGACCCAGTACTTC
abundance: .
v_gene: TRBV2
j_gene: TRBJ2-5
d_gene: .

CDR3aa: CSARDQGQGIAFF
CDR3nt: TGCAGTGCTAGAGATCAGGGGCAGGGGATTGCTTTCTTT
abundance: .
v_gene: TRBV20-1
j_gene: TRBJ1-1
d_gene: .

CDR3aa: CSVSGHMNTEAFF
CDR3nt: TGCAGCGTCTCAGGCCACATGAACACTGAAGCTTTCTTT
abundance: few
v_gene: TRBV29-1
j_gene: TRBJ1-1
d_gene: .

CDR3aa: CASSQGPMKTQYF
CDR3nt: TGTGCCAGCAGCCAAGGGCCAATGAAGACCCAGTACTTC
abundance: few
v_gene: TRBV3-1
j_gene: TRBJ2-5
d_gene: .

CDR3aa: CASSPTGLAGPNEQFF
CDR3nt: TGTGCCAGCAGCCCTACGGGGCTAGCGGGCCCCAATGAGCAGTTCTTC
abundance: .
v_gene: TRBV7-9
j_gene: TRBJ2-1
d_gene: TRBD2

CDR3aa: CASSLEVQGAAGANVLTF
CDR3nt: TGCGCCAGCAGCTTGGAAGTACAGGGGGCGGCCGGGGCCAACGTCCTGACTTTC
abundance: .
v_gene: TRBV5-1
j_gene: TRBJ2-6
d_gene: TRBD1

CDR3aa: CSAAMGRLNTEAFF
CDR3nt: TGCAGCGCGGCCATGGGCAGGCTGAACACTGAAGCTTTCTTT
abundance: few
v_gene: TRBV29-1
j_gene: TRBJ1-1
d_gene: .

CDR3aa: CASSSQGGEAQYF
CDR3nt: TGTGCCAGCAGTTCACAGGGGGGAGAGGCCCAGTACTTC
abundance: .
v_gene: TRBV12-3/TRBV12-4
j_gene: TRBJ2-5
d_gene: TRBD1

CDR3aa: CASSPATGSRETQYF
CDR3nt: TGTGCCAGCTCACCAGCGACAGGGTCTAGGGAGACCCAGTACTTC
abundance: .
v_gene: TRBV18
j_gene: TRBJ2-5
d_gene: TRBD1

CDR3aa: CASSQDPQGGETQYF
CDR3nt: TGTGCCAGCAGCCAAGATCCCCAGGGTGGGGAGACCCAGTACTTC
abundance: many
v_gene: TRBV4-2
j_gene: TRBJ2-5
d_gene: .

CDR3aa: CASSRDRGANEQYF
CDR3nt: TGCGCCAGCAGCCGGGACAGGGGGGCTAACGAGCAGTACTTC
abundance: few
v_gene: TRBV4-1
j_gene: TRBJ2-7
d_gene: TRBD1

CDR3aa: CASGASMGTQYF
CDR3nt: TGTGCCTCAGGGGCTTCTATGGGGACCCAGTACTTC
abundance: .
v_gene: TRBV30
j_gene: TRBJ2-5
d_gene: .

CDR3aa: CASRIPVGNQPQHF
CDR3nt: TGTGCCAGCAGGATTCCCGTGGGCAATCAGCCCCAGCATTTT
abundance: .
v_gene: TRBV28
j_gene: TRBJ1-5
d_gene: .

CDR3aa: CASSERGTYEQYF
CDR3nt: TGTGCCAGCAGTGAACGGGGGACCTACGAGCAGTACTTC
abundance: .
v_gene: TRBV12-3/TRBV12-4
j_gene: TRBJ2-7
d_gene: .

CDR3aa: CSARLDSHEQYF
CDR3nt: TGCAGTGCTAGACTCGACAGCCACGAGCAGTACTTC
abundance: few
v_gene: TRBV20-1
j_gene: TRBJ2-7
d_gene: .

CDR3aa: CASSLQGARNQPQHF
CDR3nt: TGCGCCAGCAGCCTACAGGGGGCCCGTAATCAGCCCCAGCATTTT
abundance: .
v_gene: TRBV5-1
j_gene: TRBJ1-5
d_gene: TRBD1

CDR3aa: CASSVGGDLADEQYF
CDR3nt: TGTGCCAGCAGCGTAGGGGGGGACCTGGCGGACGAGCAGTACTTC
abundance: .
v_gene: TRBV9
j_gene: TRBJ2-7
d_gene: .

CDR3aa: CASRFSRGTYEQYF
CDR3nt: TGTGCCAGCAGGTTTTCGAGGGGGACCTACGAGCAGTACTTC
abundance: .
v_gene: TRBV28
j_gene: TRBJ2-7
d_gene: .